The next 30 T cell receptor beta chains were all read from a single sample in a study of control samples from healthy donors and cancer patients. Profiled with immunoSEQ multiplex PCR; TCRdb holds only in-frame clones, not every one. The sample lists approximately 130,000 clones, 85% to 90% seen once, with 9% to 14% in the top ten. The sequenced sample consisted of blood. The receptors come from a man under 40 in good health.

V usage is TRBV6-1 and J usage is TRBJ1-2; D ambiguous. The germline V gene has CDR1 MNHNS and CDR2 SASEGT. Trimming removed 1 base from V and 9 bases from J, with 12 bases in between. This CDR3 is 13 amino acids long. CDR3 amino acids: CASSEVPGLSYTF. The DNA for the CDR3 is TGTGCCAGCAGTGAAGTCCCGGGTCTCAGCTACACCTTC.

CDR3 bases: TGTGCCAGCAGTTACAAGCAGGGGAACACTGAAGCTTTCTTT. Encoded protein: CASSYKQGNTEAFF. The chain couples TRBV6-5 to TRBJ1-1; D may be TRBD1 (5 bases). This CDR3 region has 14 residues. The V gene lost 2 bases and the J gene lost 1 base, with 8 bases spanning the gap. The germline CDR1 and CDR2 sequences are MNHEY and SVGAGI.

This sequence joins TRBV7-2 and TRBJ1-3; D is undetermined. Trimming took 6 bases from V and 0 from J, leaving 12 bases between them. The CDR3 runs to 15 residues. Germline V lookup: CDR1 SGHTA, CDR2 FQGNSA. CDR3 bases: TGTGCCAGCAGGTCCCGGGGAAGCTCTGGAAACACCATATATTTT. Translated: CASRSRGSSGNTIYF.

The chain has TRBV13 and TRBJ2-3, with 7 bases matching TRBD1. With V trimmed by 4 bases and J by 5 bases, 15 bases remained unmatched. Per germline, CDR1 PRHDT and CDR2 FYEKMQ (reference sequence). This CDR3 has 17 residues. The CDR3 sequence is CASSYGQVGGREDTQYF. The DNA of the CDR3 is TGTGCCAGCAGCTACGGACAAGTAGGGGGCAGGGAAGATACGCAGTATTTT.

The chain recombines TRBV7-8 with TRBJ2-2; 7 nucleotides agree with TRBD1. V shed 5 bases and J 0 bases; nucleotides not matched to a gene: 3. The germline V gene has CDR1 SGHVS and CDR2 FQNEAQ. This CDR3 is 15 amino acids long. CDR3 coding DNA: TGTGCCAGCAGCACCCAGGGGGCGAACACCGGGGAGCTGTTTTTT. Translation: CASSTQGANTGELFF.

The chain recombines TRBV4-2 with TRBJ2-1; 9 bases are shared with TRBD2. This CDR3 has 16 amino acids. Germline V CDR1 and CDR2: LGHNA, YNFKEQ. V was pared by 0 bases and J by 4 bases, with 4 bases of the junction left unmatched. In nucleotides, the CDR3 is TGTGCCAGCAGCCAAGATTGGGCGGGGGGGTACAATGAGCAGTTCTTC. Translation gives CASSQDWAGGYNEQFF.

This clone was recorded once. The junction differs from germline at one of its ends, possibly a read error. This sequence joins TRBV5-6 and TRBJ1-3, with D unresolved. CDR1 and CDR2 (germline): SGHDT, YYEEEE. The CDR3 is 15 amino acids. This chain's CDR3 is CASTLLPDRGNTIYF. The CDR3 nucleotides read TGTGCCAGCACCTTGCTTCCCGACCGCGGAAACACCATATATTTT.

CDR3 DNA sequence: TGCAGCGTTATGACGGTCAGGGGGACTGGGGCCAACGTCCTGACTTTC. Encoded protein: CSVMTVRGTGANVLTF. The J gene is TRBJ2-6, the V gene TRBV29-1; 7 nucleotides agree with TRBD1. Looked up from germline, CDR1 is SQVTM and CDR2 is ANQGSEA. The CDR3 is 16 residues long. V was clipped by 5 bases and J by 2 bases; unmatched bases: 9.

The chain's CDR3 is CAWSGDRFGPQHF. DNA for the CDR3: TGTGCCTGGAGTGGGGACCGTTTTGGGCCCCAGCATTTT. V and J are TRBV30 and TRBJ1-5, with D perhaps TRBD1 (5 bases). CDR3 length equals 13 residues. V lost 1 base and J 9 bases, leaving 13 bases between the germline ends. CDR1 and CDR2 (germline): GTSNPN, SVGIG (reference sequence).

The CDR3 DNA reads as TGTGCCAGTAGTATCATGGCAGGCCCCACTGAAGCTTTCTTT. This translates into CASSIMAGPTEAFF. J is TRBJ1-1 and V is TRBV19, with D hard to call. V lost 3 bases and J lost 4, with 12 bases in between. The CDR3 is made up of 14 amino acids. Germline values: CDR1 LNHDA, CDR2 SQIVND (reference sequence). Variable domain in full (rest from reference TRBV19 and TRBJ1-1): DGGITQSPKYLFRKEGQNVTLSCEQNLNHDAMYWYRQDPGQGLRLIYYSQIVNDFQKGDIAEGYSVSREKKESFPLTVTSAQKNPTAFYLCASSIMAGPTEAFFGQGTRLTVV.

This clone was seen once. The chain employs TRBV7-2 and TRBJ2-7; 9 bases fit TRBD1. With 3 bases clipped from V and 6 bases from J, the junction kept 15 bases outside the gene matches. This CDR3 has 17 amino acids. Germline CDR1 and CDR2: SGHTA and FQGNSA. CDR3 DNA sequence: TGTGCCAGCAGCTTGAACCCCGGGACAGGGAGCAAGGGCGAGCAGTACTTC. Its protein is CASSLNPGTGSKGEQYF.

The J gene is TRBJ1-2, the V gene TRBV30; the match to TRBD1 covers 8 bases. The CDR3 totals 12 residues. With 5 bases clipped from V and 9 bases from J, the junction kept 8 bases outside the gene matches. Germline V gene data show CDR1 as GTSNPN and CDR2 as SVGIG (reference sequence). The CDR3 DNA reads TGTGCCTGGGGGGGGACAGGCTGGCGCTACACCTTC. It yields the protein CAWGGTGWRYTF.

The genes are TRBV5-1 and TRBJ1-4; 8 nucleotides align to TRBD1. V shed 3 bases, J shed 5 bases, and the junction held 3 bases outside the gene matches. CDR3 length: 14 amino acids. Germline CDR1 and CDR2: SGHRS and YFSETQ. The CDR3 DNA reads TGCGCCAGCAGCTATTCAGGGGGCAATGAAAAACTGTTTTTT. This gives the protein CASSYSGGNEKLFF. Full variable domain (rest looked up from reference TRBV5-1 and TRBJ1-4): KAGVTQTPRYLIKTRGQQVTLSCSPISGHRSVSWYQQTPGQGLQFLFEYFSETQRNKGNFPGRFSGRQFSNSRSEMNVSTLELGDSALYLCASSYSGGNEKLFFGSGTQLSVL.

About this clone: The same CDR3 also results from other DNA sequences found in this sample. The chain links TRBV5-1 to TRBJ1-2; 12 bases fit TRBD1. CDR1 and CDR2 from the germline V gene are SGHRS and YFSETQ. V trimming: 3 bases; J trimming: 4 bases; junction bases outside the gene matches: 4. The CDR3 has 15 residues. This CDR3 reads CASSSGQGATYGYTF. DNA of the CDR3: TGCGCCAGCAGCTCGGGACAGGGGGCGACCTATGGCTACACCTTC.

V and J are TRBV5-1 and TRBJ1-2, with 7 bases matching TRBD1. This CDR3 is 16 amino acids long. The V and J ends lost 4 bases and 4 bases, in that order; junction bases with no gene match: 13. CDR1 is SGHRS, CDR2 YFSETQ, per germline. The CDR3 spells CASSISSGTASYGYTF. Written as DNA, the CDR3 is TGCGCCAGCAGCATATCCTCCGGGACAGCAAGCTATGGCTACACCTTC.

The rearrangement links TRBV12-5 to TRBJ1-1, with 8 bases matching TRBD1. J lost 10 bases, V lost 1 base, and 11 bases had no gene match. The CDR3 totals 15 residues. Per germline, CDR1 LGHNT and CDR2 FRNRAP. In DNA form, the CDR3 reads TGTGCTAGTGGTTTGGGGGGGTGGACAGGGTCTGGAGCTTTCTTT. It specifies CASGLGGWTGSGAFF.

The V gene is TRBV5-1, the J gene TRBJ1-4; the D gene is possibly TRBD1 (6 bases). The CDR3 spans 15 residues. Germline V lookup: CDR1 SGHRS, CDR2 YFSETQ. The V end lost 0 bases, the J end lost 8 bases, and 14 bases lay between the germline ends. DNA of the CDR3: TGCGCCAGCAGCTTGGAGGGGGGGACATTCGAAAAACTGTTTTTT. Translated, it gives CASSLEGGTFEKLFF.

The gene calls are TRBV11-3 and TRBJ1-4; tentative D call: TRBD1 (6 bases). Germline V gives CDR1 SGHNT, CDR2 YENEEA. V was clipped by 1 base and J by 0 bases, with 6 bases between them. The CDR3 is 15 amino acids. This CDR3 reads CASSLGQATNEKLFF. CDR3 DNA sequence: TGTGCCAGCAGCTTAGGACAGGCAACTAATGAAAAACTGTTTTTT.

Written as DNA, the CDR3 is TGCGCCAGCAGCTTGGAGGTAGCGGGTAGCACAGATACGCAGTATTTT. Translating it yields CASSLEVAGSTDTQYF. The rearrangement joins TRBV5-1 to TRBJ2-3; 7 positions agree with TRBD2. Germline CDR1 is SGHRS and CDR2 is YFSETQ. The CDR3 runs 16 residues. Trimming took 0 bases from V and 0 from J; bases not matched to a gene: 4. Based on the CDR3 plus reference TRBV5-1 and TRBJ2-3, the full variable domain is KAGVTQTPRYLIKTRGQQVTLSCSPISGHRSVSWYQQTPGQGLQFLFEYFSETQRNKGNFPGRFSGRQFSNSRSEMNVSTLELGDSALYLCASSLEVAGSTDTQYFGPGTRLTVL.

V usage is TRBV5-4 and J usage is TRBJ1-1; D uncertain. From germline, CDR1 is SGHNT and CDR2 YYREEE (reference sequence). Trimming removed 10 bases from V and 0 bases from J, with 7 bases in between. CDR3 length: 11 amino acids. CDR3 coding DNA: TGTGCCCCCAGGTTGAACACTGAAGCTTTCTTT. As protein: CAPRLNTEAFF. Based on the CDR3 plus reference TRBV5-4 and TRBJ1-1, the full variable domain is ETGVTQSPTHLIKTRGQQVTLRCSSQSGHNTVSWYQQALGQGPQFIFQYYREEENGRGNFPPRFSGLQFPNYSSELNVNALELDDSALYLCAPRLNTEAFFGQGTRLTVV.

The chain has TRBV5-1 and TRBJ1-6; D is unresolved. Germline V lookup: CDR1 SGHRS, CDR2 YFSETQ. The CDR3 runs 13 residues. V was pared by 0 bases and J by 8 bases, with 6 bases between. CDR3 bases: TGCGCCAGCAGCTTGGCCGTCGATTCACCCCTCCACTTT. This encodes CASSLAVDSPLHF.

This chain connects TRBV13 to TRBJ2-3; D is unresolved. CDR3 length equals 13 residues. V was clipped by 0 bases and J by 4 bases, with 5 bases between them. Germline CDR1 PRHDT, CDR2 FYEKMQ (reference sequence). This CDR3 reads CASSLGPSDTQYF. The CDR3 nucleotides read TGTGCCAGCAGCTTAGGCCCTTCAGATACGCAGTATTTT.

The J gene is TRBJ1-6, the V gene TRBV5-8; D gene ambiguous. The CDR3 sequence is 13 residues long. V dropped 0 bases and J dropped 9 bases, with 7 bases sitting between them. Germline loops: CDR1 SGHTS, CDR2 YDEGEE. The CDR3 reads CASSLEVGSPLHF. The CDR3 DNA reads TGTGCCAGCAGCTTGGAAGTGGGTTCACCCCTCCACTTT.

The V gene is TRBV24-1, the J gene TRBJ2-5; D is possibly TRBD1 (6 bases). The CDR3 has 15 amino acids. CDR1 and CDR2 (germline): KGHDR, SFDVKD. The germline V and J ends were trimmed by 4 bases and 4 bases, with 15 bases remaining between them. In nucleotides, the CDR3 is TGTGCCACCAGTGAATTGGCAGGGGAAGGAGAGACCCAGTACTTC. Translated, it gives CATSELAGEGETQYF.

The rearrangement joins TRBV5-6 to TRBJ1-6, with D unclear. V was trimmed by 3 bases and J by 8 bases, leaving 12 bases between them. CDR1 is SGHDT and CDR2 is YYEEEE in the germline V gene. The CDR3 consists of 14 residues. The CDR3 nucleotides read TGTGCCAGCAGCTCCCAGTTGGGCTATTCACCCCTCCACTTT. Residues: CASSSQLGYSPLHF.

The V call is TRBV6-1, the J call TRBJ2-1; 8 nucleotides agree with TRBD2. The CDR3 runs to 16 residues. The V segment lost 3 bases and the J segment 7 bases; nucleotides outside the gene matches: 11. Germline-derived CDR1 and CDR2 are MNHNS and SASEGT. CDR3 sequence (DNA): TGTGCCAGCAGTGATCTACCCGGGGGGGCCTGGAATGAGCAGTTCTTC. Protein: CASSDLPGGAWNEQFF.

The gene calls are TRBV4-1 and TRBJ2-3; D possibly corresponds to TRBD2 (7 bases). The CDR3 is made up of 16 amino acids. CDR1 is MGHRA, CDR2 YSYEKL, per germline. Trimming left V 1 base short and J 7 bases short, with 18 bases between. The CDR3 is CASSQGGGPLRNTQYF. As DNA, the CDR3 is TGCGCCAGCAGCCAAGGGGGGGGCCCGCTAAGGAATACGCAGTATTTT.

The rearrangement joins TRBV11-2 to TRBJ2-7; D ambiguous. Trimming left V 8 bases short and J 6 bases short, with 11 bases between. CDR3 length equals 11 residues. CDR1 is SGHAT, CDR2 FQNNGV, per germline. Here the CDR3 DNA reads TGTGCCAGCGCCGCGGATAGCGAGCAGTACTTC. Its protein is CASAADSEQYF.

The CDR3 sequence is CASSLRSTGAYGYTF. CDR3 DNA: TGCGCCAGCAGCTTGCGGTCGACAGGGGCGTATGGCTACACCTTC. The chain has TRBV5-1 and TRBJ1-2; 8 nucleotides match TRBD1. V gave up 1 base and J gave up 5 bases; unmatched junction bases: 7. The CDR3 loop spans 15 amino acids. Germline V gene sequence: CDR1 SGHRS, CDR2 YFSETQ. Based on the CDR3 plus reference TRBV5-1 and TRBJ1-2, the full variable domain is KAGVTQTPRYLIKTRGQQVTLSCSPISGHRSVSWYQQTPGQGLQFLFEYFSETQRNKGNFPGRFSGRQFSNSRSEMNVSTLELGDSALYLCASSLRSTGAYGYTFGSGTRLTVV.

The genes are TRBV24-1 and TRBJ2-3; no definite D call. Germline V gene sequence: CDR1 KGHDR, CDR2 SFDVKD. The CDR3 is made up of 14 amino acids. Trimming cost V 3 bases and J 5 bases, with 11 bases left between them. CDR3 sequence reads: CATSDPRMGDTQYF. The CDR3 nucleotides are TGTGCCACCAGTGATCCCCGCATGGGAGATACGCAGTATTTT.